These 7 T cell receptor beta chains were sequenced from one sample in a study of shared clonotypes between healthy human individuals. Repertoires were generated with immunoSEQ multiplex PCR, while TCRdb's copy carries only in-frame clones and drops some. The repertoire includes approximately 530,000 clones, roughly 95% of them detected once, and about 0.06% sits in the top ten. Specimen: naive CD4+ T cells sorted from blood. Noted subset: CD45RA+ positively selected. These receptors were obtained from a woman in her twenties or thirties in good health.

This clone appeared once. The J gene is TRBJ2-7, the V gene TRBV6-4, with 9 bases fitting TRBD2. The CDR3 is 14 residues long. The V segment lost 3 bases and the J segment 3 bases; nucleotides outside the gene matches: 3. CDR1 MRHNA and CDR2 SNTAGT come from the germline V gene. Written as DNA, the CDR3 is TGTGCCAGCAGTGAACTAGCGGGTGGCTACGAGCAGTACTTC. Its translation: CASSELAGGYEQYF.

The gene calls are TRBV5-1 and TRBJ1-1; 9 bases are a match to TRBD1. V gave up 2 bases and J gave up 6 bases; unmatched junction bases: 8. CDR1 and CDR2 from the germline V gene are SGHRS and YFSETQ. The CDR3 is made up of 15 amino acids. The CDR3 protein is CASSFQTGGSAEAFF. In DNA form, the CDR3 reads TGCGCCAGCAGCTTCCAGACAGGGGGTAGCGCTGAAGCTTTCTTT.

This sequence joins TRBV28 and TRBJ2-7, with TRBD1 matching over 11 bases. Unmatched junction bases numbered 11, after V lost 5 bases and J lost 2 bases. The CDR3 runs 17 residues. CDR1 and CDR2 (germline): MDHEN, SYDVKM. CDR3 loop: CASSPSRGGQGAYEQYF. DNA of the CDR3: TGTGCCAGCAGTCCCTCCCGGGGGGGACAGGGGGCCTACGAGCAGTACTTC.

V is TRBV28 and J is TRBJ1-6, with a weak D call TRBD1 (6 bases). The CDR3 is 15 residues long. Per the germline V gene, CDR1 is MDHEN and CDR2 is SYDVKM. V was cut by 7 bases and J by 8 bases, with 18 bases left in between. The DNA of the CDR3 is TGTGCCAGCAACGAAGGGACACAGCTGGATTCACCCCTCCACTTT. Amino acids: CASNEGTQLDSPLHF.

The CDR3, as DNA: TGTGCCAGCAGCCCCCAGGCGGGACGGGTCACCGGGGAGCTGTTTTTT. Translating gives CASSPQAGRVTGELFF. The rearrangement uses TRBV7-3 and TRBJ2-2, with D possibly being TRBD2 (6 bases). The CDR3 consists of 16 residues. V dropped 5 bases and J dropped 4 bases, with 17 bases sitting between them. CDR1 is SGHTA and CDR2 is FQGTGA in the germline V gene.

The V and J genes are TRBV7-9 and TRBJ1-1; 7 bases are a match to TRBD1. The CDR3 has 16 amino acids. From germline, CDR1 is SEHNR and CDR2 FQNEAQ (reference sequence). Trimming cost V 5 bases and J 2 bases; bases outside gene matches: 11. CDR3 amino acids: CASSPYRGPPNTEAFF. The CDR3 nucleotides read TGTGCCAGCAGCCCATATAGGGGGCCCCCCAACACTGAAGCTTTCTTT.

As for this clone: Other DNA sequences in the same sample also yield this CDR3. The chain uses TRBV10-3 and TRBJ1-5; D unclear. The CDR3 length is 13 residues. Germline V gene lookup returns CDR1 ENHRY and CDR2 SYGVKD. The V end was cut by 4 bases, the J end by 4 bases, with 8 bases between. CDR3 bases: TGTGCCATCAGTGTTGAGAGAAATCAGCCCCAGCATTTT. Translating gives CAISVERNQPQHF.